This T cell receptor beta chain originates from a study of T cell responses to AZD1222 COVID-19 vaccine. Note on this clone: Its specificity is unknown.

Sequencing was performed with immunoSEQ multiplex PCR; in TCRdb, only in-frame clones are kept and a portion is missing. This table has roughly 130,000 clones, 80% to 95% appearing once. V dropped 6 bases and J dropped 8 bases, with 11 bases sitting between them. The CDR3 spans 12 residues. Points from the study as a whole: Two AZD1222 administrations were followed by greater Spike-specific TCR breadth and depth.

The input for sequencing was peripheral blood, taken 28 days after the second AZD1222 dose. V usage is TRBV12-3 or TRBV12-4 and J usage is TRBJ2-1; TRBD1 might be the D (6 bases). The sequence was collected from an adult who received the AZD1222 COVID-19 vaccine. The CDR3 DNA sequence: TGTGCCAGCAGCCCACAGGGCCATGAGCAGTTCTTC. Translating gives CASSPQGHEQFF.